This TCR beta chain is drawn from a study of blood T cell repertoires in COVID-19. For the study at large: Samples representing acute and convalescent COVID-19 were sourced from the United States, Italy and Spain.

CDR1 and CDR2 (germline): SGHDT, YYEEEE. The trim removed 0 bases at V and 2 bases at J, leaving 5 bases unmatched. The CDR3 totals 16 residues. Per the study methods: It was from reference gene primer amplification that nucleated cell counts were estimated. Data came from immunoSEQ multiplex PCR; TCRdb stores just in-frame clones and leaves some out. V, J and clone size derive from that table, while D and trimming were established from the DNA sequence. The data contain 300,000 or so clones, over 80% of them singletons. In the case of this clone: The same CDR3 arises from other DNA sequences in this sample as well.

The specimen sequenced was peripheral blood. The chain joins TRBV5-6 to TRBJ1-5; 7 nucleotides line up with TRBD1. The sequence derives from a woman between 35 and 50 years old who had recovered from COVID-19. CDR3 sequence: CASSLGAGGGNQPQHF. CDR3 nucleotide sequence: TGTGCCAGCAGCTTGGGGGCAGGGGGAGGCAATCAGCCCCAGCATTTT.